The T cell receptor (beta chain) described here comes from a study of patients and donors after allogeneic stem cell transplantation. This CDR3 is built from 13 residues. The ends were cut back, 3 bases at V and 10 bases at J, with 10 bases in the middle. The sample holds a few counts of this clonotype. One entry per CDR3 protein, called by TCRdb with MiXCR from the RT-PCR reads. Found here are approximately 160,000 distinct CDR3 sequences, roughly 22% of them singletons; the top ten hold around 26%. The sequenced material came from blood, either unsorted or a sorted T cell fraction (not recorded which). The chain has TRBV12-3 or TRBV12-4 and TRBJ1-6, with D tentatively TRBD1 (5 bases). The TCR sequence derives from a human donor who was either an allogeneic HSCT recipient or a stem cell or donor lymphocyte infusion donor (not recorded which). It is not recorded whose cells these are; they may come from a transplant donor. CDR3 protein: CASSFGGSSPLHF. CDR3 DNA sequence: TGTGCCAGCAGTTTCGGGGGGAGCTCACCCCTCCACTTT.